This TCR beta chain emerged from a study of cytomegalovirus exposure and HLA in healthy donors. This CDR3 spans 13 amino acids. V was clipped by 3 bases and J by 8 bases; unmatched bases: 6. Germline values: CDR1 SGHNT, CDR2 YYREEE (reference sequence). In the PCR, 60 Vbeta and 13 Jbeta primers were used. Generated by immunoSEQ multiplex PCR, the TCRdb table keeps only in-frame clones and is missing some. Among about 110,000 clones listed, less than 80% were seen once. The chain couples TRBV5-4 to TRBJ1-2; TRBD1 agrees at 8 bases. Sequencing used PBMCs. The receptor's source is a man aged 60-69 years in good health and CMV-seronegative. Here the CDR3 DNA reads TGTGCCAGCAGCTCTGGACAGGGCAACGGCTACACCTTC. Its protein is CASSSGQGNGYTF.